This TCR beta chain originates from a study of T cell responses to AZD1222 COVID-19 vaccine. V gave up 0 bases and J gave up 10 bases; unmatched junction bases: 9. Germline assignment: CDR1 SGHKS and CDR2 YYEKEE (reference sequence). The CDR3 runs to 14 residues. This clone appeared once. Its antigen is as yet unknown. Assay: immunoSEQ multiplex PCR; the TCRdb copy retains only in-frame clones and omits some. The profile shows roughly 110,000 clones, about nine tenths of them singletons. Study conclusions and caveats: The donor cohort was predominantly white British with a female majority, and clonal diversity may have been underestimated. Repertoires in all cases were sampled only once the peak T cell response had passed. Regions 160-218 and 743-854 dominated among vaccine-associated CD4 TCRs spanning spike.

The chain carries TRBV5-5 and TRBJ1-1, with TRBD1 matching over 7 bases. The sequence was obtained from an adult in good health. The specimen was peripheral blood, collected on day 0 of AZD1222 vaccination. The DNA of the CDR3 is TGTGCCAGCAGCTTGGACAGGGGATATTGGGGAGCTTTCTTT. It translates to CASSLDRGYWGAFF.